These 16 T cell receptor beta chains originate from one sample sequenced in a study of CD8 T cells in ankylosing spondylitis. Their antigens are not known. Whole-study findings and limits: Made up of under ten highly homologous variants, a TCR beta motif appeared characteristic of ankylosing spondylitis blood.

TCRdb reprocessed the 5' RACE reads via MiXCR and lists one record per CDR3 protein. Of roughly 350,000 distinct CDR3 sequences listed, around 8% are singletons. The material sequenced was blood, either unsorted or a sorted T cell fraction (not recorded which). These receptors were collected from a male donor with ankylosing spondylitis.

This clonotype was observed a handful of times. The V gene is TRBV18, the J gene TRBJ2-1; 8 nucleotides agree with TRBD1. The V gene's germline CDR1 is KGHSH and CDR2 LQKENI. The CDR3 is made up of 13 amino acids. The J segment lost 5 bases and the V segment lost 5 bases, leaving 2 bases of the junction unmatched. The CDR3 loop reads CASSSGQDNEQFF. The CDR3 coding sequence is TGTGCCAGCTCATCGGGACAGGACAATGAGCAGTTCTTC. The full variable domain, completed using reference TRBV18 and TRBJ2-1, is NAGVMQNPRHLVRRRGQEARLRCSPMKGHSHVYWYRQLPEEGLKFMVYLQKENIIDESGMPKERFSAEFPKEGPSILRIQQVVRGDSAAYFCASSSGQDNEQFFGPGTRLTVL.

This chain uses TRBV20-1 with TRBJ2-3; perhaps TRBD2 as D (7 bases). Per germline, CDR1 DFQATT and CDR2 SNEGSKA (reference sequence). The CDR3 is 14 amino acids. Trimming removed 4 bases from V and 0 bases from J, with 11 bases in between. The DNA of the CDR3 is TGCAGTGCTATGGGGGGGGCTAGCACAGATACGCAGTATTTT. This codes for CSAMGGASTDTQYF.

This clonotype was seen a few times. The chain joins TRBV7-2 to TRBJ2-3; 7 positions match TRBD2. The germline gives CDR1 SGHTA, CDR2 FQGNSA. There are 14 residues in the CDR3. Trimming took 3 bases from V and 6 from J; bases not matched to a gene: 6. The DNA for the CDR3 is TGTGCCAGCAGCTTGAAGCGGGATTGGGATACGCAGTATTTT. Its protein is CASSLKRDWDTQYF. Variable domain in full (rest from reference TRBV7-2 and TRBJ2-3): GAGVSQSPSNKVTEKGKDVELRCDPISGHTALYWYRQSLGQGLEFLIYFQGNSAPDKSGLPSDRFSAERTGGSVSTLTIQRTQQEDSAVYLCASSLKRDWDTQYFGPGTRLTVL.

This clonotype was recorded at least ten times. V usage is TRBV29-1 and J usage is TRBJ2-5; 10 bases match TRBD2. V gave up 5 bases and J gave up 0 bases; unmatched junction bases: 6. Germline assignment: CDR1 SQVTM and CDR2 ANQGSEA. The CDR3 runs to 15 residues. Here the CDR3 reads CSVTTSGVYQETQYF. For the CDR3, the DNA is TGCAGCGTTACCACTAGCGGGGTGTACCAAGAGACCCAGTACTTC.

The chain employs TRBV12-5 and TRBJ2-3; 9 bases agree with TRBD1. Germline V gene data show CDR1 as LGHNT and CDR2 as FRNRAP. V lost 7 bases, J lost 1 base, and 3 bases stayed unmatched. The CDR3 is 14 residues long. For the CDR3, the DNA is TGTGCTAGTGCCAGGGACAGGGGCACAGATACGCAGTATTTT. This sequence encodes CASARDRGTDTQYF.

The chain couples TRBV28 to TRBJ1-5; D remains ambiguous. Per germline, CDR1 MDHEN and CDR2 SYDVKM. V lost 2 bases and J lost 7, with 15 bases in between. CDR3 length: 15 residues. CDR3 loop: CASSLQAELGQPQHF. The CDR3 DNA is TGTGCCAGCAGTTTACAAGCCGAGCTCGGGCAGCCCCAGCATTTT.

This clonotype was observed at least ten times. The rearrangement joins TRBV7-3 to TRBJ2-7; 8 positions agree with TRBD1. V shed 2 bases and J 0 bases; nucleotides not matched to a gene: 3. Germline lookup yields CDR1 SGHTA and CDR2 FQGTGA. This CDR3 comprises 15 residues. The CDR3 nucleotides read TGTGCCAGCAGCTTAGCCGGGACAGGCTCCTACGAGCAGTACTTC. Translation: CASSLAGTGSYEQYF.

This clonotype was seen a handful of times. This chain connects TRBV20-1 to TRBJ2-2; possibly TRBD1 for D (5 bases). The CDR3 consists of 14 residues. Germline lookup yields CDR1 DFQATT and CDR2 SNEGSKA (reference sequence). The V gene lost 4 bases and the J gene lost 5 bases, with 14 bases spanning the gap. CDR3 region: CSANIGARTGELFF. CDR3 coding DNA: TGCAGTGCTAACATTGGGGCGCGAACCGGGGAGCTGTTTTTT.

The sample holds many counts of this clonotype. The V gene is TRBV5-1, the J gene TRBJ2-1; the D gene is possibly TRBD2 (6 bases). Trimming removed 2 bases from V and 3 bases from J, with 12 bases in between. Germline V lookup: CDR1 SGHRS, CDR2 YFSETQ. The CDR3 runs 15 residues. CDR3: CASSFRSGRYNEQFF. Written as DNA, the CDR3 is TGCGCCAGCAGCTTTCGTAGCGGACGCTACAATGAGCAGTTCTTC.

This clonotype turned up a few times. The rearrangement joins TRBV15 to TRBJ2-3; TRBD1 matches at 7 bases. Looked up from germline, CDR1 is LNHNV and CDR2 is YYDKDF (reference sequence). The CDR3 extends over 18 amino acids. The junction had 15 bases not matched to a gene; V was cut back by 6 bases and J by 0 bases. The DNA of the CDR3 is TGTGCCACCAGTTCCCCCATGCTTTTGGGACAGAGCACAGATACGCAGTATTTT. This sequence encodes CATSSPMLLGQSTDTQYF.

This clonotype turned up a few times. The genes are TRBV7-9 and TRBJ2-1, with D tentatively TRBD1 or TRBD2 (5 bases each). Germline V gene data show CDR1 as SEHNR and CDR2 as FQNEAQ (reference sequence). CDR3 size: 15 residues. The V gene lost 8 bases and the J gene lost 3 bases, with 17 bases spanning the gap. The CDR3 DNA follows: TGTGCCAGCCTCGGCCGGGACCTACTCTACAATGAGCAGTTCTTC. This encodes CASLGRDLLYNEQFF. Filled out from reference TRBV7-9 and TRBJ2-1, the complete variable domain reads DTGVSQNPRHKITKRGQNVTFRCDPISEHNRLYWYRQTLGQGPEFLTYFQNEAQLEKSRLLSDRFSAERPKGSFSTLEIQRTEQGDSAMYLCASLGRDLLYNEQFFGPGTRLTVL.

V and J are TRBV20-1 and TRBJ2-7, with 10 bases identical to TRBD2. This CDR3 has 15 amino acids. Trimming removed 1 base from V and 5 bases from J; junction bases left unmatched: 8. Per germline, CDR1 DFQATT and CDR2 SNEGSKA (reference sequence). CDR3 sequence reads: CSARGKREGPHEQYF. The CDR3 DNA is TGCAGTGCTAGAGGGAAGCGGGAGGGCCCCCACGAGCAGTACTTC.

The CDR3 protein is CASSPPVIQGWEQYF. The DNA for the CDR3 is TGTGCCAGCTCACCACCGGTCATCCAAGGGTGGGAGCAGTACTTC. The chain joins TRBV18 to TRBJ2-7, with D hard to call. The V gene's germline CDR1 is KGHSH and CDR2 LQKENI. The CDR3 spans 15 residues. V was pared by 0 bases and J by 7 bases, with 16 bases between.

The CDR3 region is CASSADPGANNEQFF. As DNA, the CDR3 is TGTGCCAGCAGCGCTGACCCGGGAGCGAACAATGAGCAGTTCTTC. This rearrangement joins TRBV5-4 to TRBJ2-1, with D perhaps matching TRBD2 (6 bases). The V end was cut by 4 bases, the J end by 5 bases, with 16 bases between. The CDR3 extends over 15 amino acids. CDR1 and CDR2 from the germline V gene are SGHNT and YYREEE (reference sequence).

This clonotype was counted only a few times. This chain uses TRBV4-3 with TRBJ2-7, with D maybe TRBD2 (6 bases). There are 14 residues in the CDR3. Per the germline V gene, CDR1 is LGHNA and CDR2 is YSLEER. The V and J ends lost 1 base and 2 bases respectively, with 9 bases between them. This chain's CDR3 is CASSQVSGTYEQYF. Here the CDR3 DNA reads TGCGCCAGCAGCCAAGTTAGCGGTACCTACGAGCAGTACTTC.

This clonotype was counted ten times or more. J is TRBJ2-1 and V is TRBV6-1; TRBD2 matches at 13 bases. After removal of 6 bases from V and 3 bases from J, the junction contained 2 bases not matched to a gene. The CDR3 spans 15 residues. Germline values: CDR1 MNHNS, CDR2 SASEGT. The CDR3 region has the DNA TGTGCCAGCAGCAGACTAGCGGGAGGCTACAATGAGCAGTTCTTC. Protein sequence: CASSRLAGGYNEQFF.